The 2 T cell receptor beta chains in this list originate from one sample, sequenced in a study of immune characterization of retroperitoneal liposarcoma. TCRdb re-analysed the PCR reads in MiXCR, keeping a single row per CDR3 protein. The sample consists of about 11,000 distinct CDR3 sequences, about 50% of them appearing once. Sequences were obtained from tumor tissue. These TCRs come from a female donor with retroperitoneal liposarcoma.

The chain uses TRBV6-6 and TRBJ2-7, with 7 bases matching TRBD1. CDR1 is MNHNY and CDR2 is SVGAGI in the germline V gene (reference sequence). The CDR3 spans 13 residues. After removal of 5 bases from V and 3 bases from J, the junction contained 4 bases not matched to a gene. This CDR3 reads CASSRDSLYEQYF. CDR3 coding DNA: TGTGCCAGCAGTCGGGACAGCCTCTACGAGCAGTACTTC.

The chain recombines TRBV12-5 with TRBJ2-6; D tentatively reads TRBD1 or TRBD2 (5 bases each). Trimming removed 3 bases from V and 2 bases from J, with 20 bases in between. The V gene's germline CDR1 is LGHNT and CDR2 FRNRAP. This CDR3 spans 19 amino acids. CDR3: CASGFLAGTGRTGANVLTF. The CDR3 DNA reads as TGTGCTAGTGGTTTCCTCGCCGGGACGGGGAGAACTGGGGCCAACGTCCTGACTTTC. Full variable domain (rest looked up from reference TRBV12-5 and TRBJ2-6): DARVTQTPRHKVTEMGQEVTMRCQPILGHNTVFWYRQTMMQGLELLAYFRNRAPLDDSGMPKDRFSAEMPDATLATLKIQPSEPRDSAVYFCASGFLAGTGRTGANVLTFGAGSRLTVL.